This T cell receptor (beta chain) was sequenced for a study of cytomegalovirus exposure and HLA in healthy donors. Findings and limits, study-wide: Later on, analysis showed that most CMV-associated TCR beta chains appeared to be HLA-restricted. As was reported, the classifier diagnosed cytomegalovirus status with high specificity and sensitivity.

PCR was performed using 60 Vbeta and 13 Jbeta primers. Using immunoSEQ multiplex PCR, the repertoire was profiled, and TCRdb retains in-frame clones only, with some absent. The table lists some 100,000 clones, more than 80% of them singletons. The CDR3 covers 11 residues. The ends were cut back, 4 bases at V and 5 bases at J, with 6 bases in the middle. Germline CDR1 is SGHDT and CDR2 is YYEEEE. A word on this clone: Its target is unknown. Other DNA sequences in the same sample also yield this CDR3.

This TCR was recovered from a man aged 25-40 years in good health and CMV-seronegative. The sequencing input was PBMCs. The chain is built from TRBV5-6 and TRBJ2-5; D not certain. CDR3 protein: CASSLSETQYF. The CDR3 DNA reads TGTGCCAGCAGCCTAAGCGAGACCCAGTACTTC.